Each of the 19 T cell receptor beta chains below was sequenced from the same sample in a study of graft-versus-host responses after intestinal transplantation. Their antigens are not known. TCRdb's table, derived via immunoSEQ multiplex PCR, lists solely in-frame clones and lacks some. The sample holds some 90,000 clones, just under 95% seen once. The material sequenced was unstimulated CD8+ T cells sorted from spleen or lymph node cells, taken before transplant. The receptors originated from a human donor who was the organ donor for an intestinal transplant.

The gene calls are TRBV11-1 and TRBJ2-3; TRBD1 matches 7 bases. After removal of 10 bases from V and 8 bases from J, the junction contained 9 bases not matched to a gene. The CDR3 has 12 residues. Germline V gene lookup returns CDR1 SGHAT and CDR2 FQDESV (reference sequence). The CDR3 sequence is CANSDRSGTQYF. CDR3 nucleotide sequence: TGTGCCAACTCGGACAGGTCTGGTACGCAGTATTTT.

The V call is TRBV6-6, the J call TRBJ2-7; TRBD1 is a possible D gene (6 bases). The CDR3 has 16 residues. Germline CDR1 is MNHNY and CDR2 is SVGAGI (reference sequence). Between the trimmed V and J ends, which lost 2 bases and 3 bases, there was a span of 17 bases. The DNA for the CDR3 is TGTGCCAGCAGTTACGACTTATATCAGGGGCACTACGAGCAGTACTTC. Translating it yields CASSYDLYQGHYEQYF.

The chain is built from TRBV27 and TRBJ2-7; 8 bases map to TRBD1. The CDR3 consists of 13 residues. V dropped 7 bases and J dropped 3; count of bases not matched to a gene: 5. Germline V gene data show CDR1 as MNHEY and CDR2 as SMNVEV (reference sequence). The CDR3 sequence: CASTTGTGYEQYF. The CDR3 DNA follows: TGTGCCAGCACCACCGGGACAGGCTACGAGCAGTACTTC.

The chain has TRBV29-1 and TRBJ1-1, with 7 bases aligning to TRBD1. Germline V gene data show CDR1 as SQVTM and CDR2 as ANQGSEA. The V segment lost 7 bases and the J segment 4 bases; nucleotides outside the gene matches: 12. This CDR3 is 14 amino acids long. The CDR3 protein is CSGRGAGETTEAFF. CDR3 coding DNA: TGCAGCGGCAGGGGGGCAGGGGAGACCACTGAAGCTTTCTTT. The variable domain in full, with the rest retrieved from reference TRBV29-1 and TRBJ1-1, is SAVISQKPSRDICQRGTSLTIQCQVDSQVTMMFWYRQQPGQSLTLIATANQGSEATYESGFVIDKFPISRPNLTFSTLTVSNMSPEDSSIYLCSGRGAGETTEAFFGQGTRLTVV.

The chain employs TRBV7-9 and TRBJ2-2, with 8 bases fitting TRBD1. The germline CDR1 and CDR2 sequences are SEHNR and FQNEAQ (reference sequence). V lost 5 bases and J lost 1; bases outside the gene matches: 6. The CDR3 is 16 residues long. The CDR3 protein is CASSLTGGMNTGELFF. DNA for the CDR3: TGTGCCAGCAGCCTTACAGGGGGGATGAACACCGGGGAGCTGTTTTTT.

The gene calls are TRBV14 and TRBJ2-7; 9 nucleotides align to TRBD1. This CDR3 has 15 residues. CDR1 is SGHDN and CDR2 is FVKESK in the germline V gene. Unmatched junction bases numbered 7, after V lost 3 bases and J lost 4 bases. This CDR3 reads CASSQGTGSWYEQYF. CDR3 coding DNA: TGTGCCAGCAGCCAGGGGACAGGGTCTTGGTACGAGCAGTACTTC.

The gene calls are TRBV13 and TRBJ2-7; perhaps TRBD2 as D (5 bases). Trimming left V 4 bases short and J 4 bases short, with 14 bases between. This CDR3 is built from 14 residues. The germline gives CDR1 PRHDT, CDR2 FYEKMQ (reference sequence). CDR3 residues: CASSSRSGWYEQYF. CDR3 in DNA: TGTGCCAGCAGCTCCCGCTCGGGGTGGTACGAGCAGTACTTC.

V gene TRBV25-1 combines with J gene TRBJ2-1, with D unresolved. The CDR3 spans 12 residues. Trimming took 4 bases from V and 6 from J, leaving 7 bases between them. Germline V lookup: CDR1 MGHDK, CDR2 SYGVNS. The CDR3 region has the DNA TGTGCCAGCAGTGCCCCGGGCAATGAGCAGTTCTTC. It translates to CASSAPGNEQFF.

In its sample, this clone was seen once. The chain employs TRBV13 and TRBJ2-1; the D is unclear. The CDR3 sequence is 14 residues long. The V end lost 5 bases, the J end lost 6 bases, and 14 bases lay between the germline ends. The V gene's germline CDR1 is PRHDT and CDR2 FYEKMQ (reference sequence). CDR3 region: CASSPQWSSNEQFF. CDR3 DNA: TGTGCCAGCAGCCCCCAGTGGTCTAGCAATGAGCAGTTCTTC. Combining the CDR3 with reference TRBV13 and TRBJ2-1 gives the whole variable domain AAGVIQSPRHLIKEKRETATLKCYPIPRHDTVYWYQQGPGQDPQFLISFYEKMQSDKGSIPDRFSAQQFSDYHSELNMSSLELGDSALYFCASSPQWSSNEQFFGPGTRLTVL.

V is TRBV13 and J is TRBJ1-1; possibly TRBD1 for D (5 bases). CDR3 length: 15 residues. Trimming took 0 bases from V and 4 from J, leaving 12 bases between them. In germline, CDR1 is PRHDT, CDR2 FYEKMQ (reference sequence). This chain's CDR3 is CASSLGLAGGTEAFF. The CDR3 nucleotides read TGTGCCAGCAGCTTAGGCCTAGCGGGGGGCACTGAAGCTTTCTTT. Supplemented by reference TRBV13 and TRBJ1-1, the full variable domain reads AAGVIQSPRHLIKEKRETATLKCYPIPRHDTVYWYQQGPGQDPQFLISFYEKMQSDKGSIPDRFSAQQFSDYHSELNMSSLELGDSALYFCASSLGLAGGTEAFFGQGTRLTVV.

The chain employs TRBV9 and TRBJ2-1; 8 nucleotides agree with TRBD2. The V segment lost 0 bases and the J segment 2 bases; nucleotides outside the gene matches: 7. Germline values: CDR1 SGDLS, CDR2 YYNGEE. CDR3 length: 17 amino acids. CDR3 bases: TGTGCCAGCAGCGTAGCATCCGGGGGGGCCCCCTACAATGAGCAGTTCTTC. Protein sequence: CASSVASGGAPYNEQFF.

The chain carries TRBV29-1 and TRBJ2-7; D is tentatively TRBD1 or TRBD2 (6 bases each). The CDR3 extends over 12 amino acids. V dropped 7 bases and J dropped 0 bases, with 10 bases sitting between them. Germline V gene data show CDR1 as SQVTM and CDR2 as ANQGSEA. The CDR3 DNA sequence: TGCAGCGCTGAGGGGGGCTCCTACGAGCAGTACTTC. Its protein is CSAEGGSYEQYF.

This chain uses TRBV5-6 with TRBJ2-7; TRBD2 is a possible D gene (5 bases). V lost 2 bases and J 3 bases, leaving 12 bases between the germline ends. The CDR3 runs to 14 residues. Germline CDR1 reads SGHDT; CDR2 reads YYEEEE. The CDR3 here is CASSFSLEDYEQYF. The DNA for the CDR3 is TGTGCCAGCAGCTTTTCTTTGGAGGACTACGAGCAGTACTTC. Together with reference TRBV5-6 and TRBJ2-7, the CDR3 gives the full variable domain: DAGVTQSPTHLIKTRGQQVTLRCSPKSGHDTVSWYQQALGQGPQFIFQYYEEEERQRGNFPDRFSGHQFPNYSSELNVNALLLGDSALYLCASSFSLEDYEQYFGPGTRLTVT.

The genes are TRBV4-3 and TRBJ2-2, with TRBD2 matching over 10 bases. The length of the CDR3 is 14 residues. The V and J ends lost 6 bases and 3 bases, in that order; junction bases with no gene match: 1. Per germline, CDR1 LGHNA and CDR2 YSLEER. CDR3 amino acids: CASRSGGDTGELFF. CDR3 in DNA: TGCGCCAGCAGGAGCGGGGGGGACACCGGGGAGCTGTTTTTT.

The rearrangement uses TRBV28 and TRBJ1-2; D perhaps matches TRBD1 (5 bases). Looked up from germline, CDR1 is MDHEN and CDR2 is SYDVKM. The V gene lost 6 bases and the J gene lost 6 bases, with 20 bases spanning the gap. The CDR3 extends over 15 amino acids. The CDR3 DNA follows: TGTGCCAGCAGCCGTAGACCGCAGGGATATCATGGCTACACCTTC. Protein: CASSRRPQGYHGYTF.

V gene TRBV29-1 combines with J gene TRBJ1-2, with 8 bases identical to TRBD1. There are 13 residues in the CDR3. Germline V gene sequence: CDR1 SQVTM, CDR2 ANQGSEA. Unmatched junction bases numbered 7, after V lost 6 bases and J lost 4 bases. CDR3 sequence (DNA): TGCAGCGTCGCAGGGGGCGGAATCTATGGCTACACCTTC. This gives the protein CSVAGGGIYGYTF.

This rearrangement joins TRBV7-8 to TRBJ2-7; tentatively, D is TRBD1 (6 bases). Germline CDR1 reads SGHVS; CDR2 reads FQNEAQ. The V end was cut by 2 bases, the J end by 2 bases, with 19 bases between. The CDR3 has 17 amino acids. CDR3 nucleotide sequence: TGTGCCAGCAGCTTATATACTAAGGGGGAACCTCCCTACGAGCAGTACTTC. Its translation: CASSLYTKGEPPYEQYF.

This chain links TRBV9 with TRBJ2-7; weak D call: TRBD1 (6 bases). Trimming pared 4 bases from V and 2 bases from J, leaving 13 bases between. The CDR3 totals 14 residues. The germline V gene has CDR1 SGDLS and CDR2 YYNGEE. CDR3 residues: CASSPGQSTYEQYF. The CDR3 bases are TGTGCCAGCAGCCCCGGACAGAGCACCTACGAGCAGTACTTC.

The rearrangement uses TRBV7-3 and TRBJ2-7; D gene unclear. V was cut by 2 bases and J by 5 bases, with 10 bases left in between. In germline, CDR1 is SGHTA, CDR2 FQGTGA. The CDR3 length is 13 residues. Written as DNA, the CDR3 is TGTGCCAGCAGCTTAGGAGCTGAACACGAGCAGTACTTC. The encoded protein is CASSLGAEHEQYF.